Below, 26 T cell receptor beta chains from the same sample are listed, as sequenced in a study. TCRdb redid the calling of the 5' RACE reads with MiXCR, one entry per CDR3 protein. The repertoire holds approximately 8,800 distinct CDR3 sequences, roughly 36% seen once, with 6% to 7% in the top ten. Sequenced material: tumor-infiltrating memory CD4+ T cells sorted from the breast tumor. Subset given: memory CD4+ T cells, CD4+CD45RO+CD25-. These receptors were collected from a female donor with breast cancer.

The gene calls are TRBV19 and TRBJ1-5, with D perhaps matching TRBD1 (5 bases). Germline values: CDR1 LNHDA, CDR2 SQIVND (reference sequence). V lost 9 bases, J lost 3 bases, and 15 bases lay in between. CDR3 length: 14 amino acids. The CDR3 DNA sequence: TGTGCCAGACTGACGAGACAGTCCAATCAGCCCCAGCATTTT. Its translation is CARLTRQSNQPQHF.

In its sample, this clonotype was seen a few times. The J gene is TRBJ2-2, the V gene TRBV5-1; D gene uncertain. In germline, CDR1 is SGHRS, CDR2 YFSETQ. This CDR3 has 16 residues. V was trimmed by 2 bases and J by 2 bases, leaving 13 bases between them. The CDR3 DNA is TGCGCCAGCAGCTTAACCGGACGGACCAACACCGGGGAGCTGTTTTTT. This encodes CASSLTGRTNTGELFF.

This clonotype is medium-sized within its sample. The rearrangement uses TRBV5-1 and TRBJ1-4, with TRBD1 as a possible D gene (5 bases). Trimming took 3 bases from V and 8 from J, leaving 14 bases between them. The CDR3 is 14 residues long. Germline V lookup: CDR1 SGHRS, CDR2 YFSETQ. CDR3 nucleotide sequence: TGCGCCAGCAGCTGGGACCCGCAGAGGGAAAAACTGTTTTTT. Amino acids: CASSWDPQREKLFF.

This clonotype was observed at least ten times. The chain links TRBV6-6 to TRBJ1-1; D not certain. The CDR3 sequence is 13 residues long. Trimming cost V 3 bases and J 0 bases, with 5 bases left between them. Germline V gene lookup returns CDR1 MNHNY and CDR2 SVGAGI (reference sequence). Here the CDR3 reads CASSYSVNTEAFF. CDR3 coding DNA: TGTGCCAGCAGTTATTCGGTGAACACTGAAGCTTTCTTT.

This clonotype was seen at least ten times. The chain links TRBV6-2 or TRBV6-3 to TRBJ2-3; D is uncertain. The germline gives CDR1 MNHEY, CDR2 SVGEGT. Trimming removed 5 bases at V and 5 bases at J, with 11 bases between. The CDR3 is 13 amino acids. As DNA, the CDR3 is TGTGCCAGCAGTCCCGAGTATCAAGATACGCAGTATTTT. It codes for CASSPEYQDTQYF.

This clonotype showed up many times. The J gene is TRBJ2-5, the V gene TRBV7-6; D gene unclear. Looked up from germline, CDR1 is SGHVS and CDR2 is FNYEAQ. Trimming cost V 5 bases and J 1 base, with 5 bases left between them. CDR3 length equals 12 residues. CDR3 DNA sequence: TGTGCCAGCAGCCCCTTCCAAGAGACCCAGTACTTC. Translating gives CASSPFQETQYF.

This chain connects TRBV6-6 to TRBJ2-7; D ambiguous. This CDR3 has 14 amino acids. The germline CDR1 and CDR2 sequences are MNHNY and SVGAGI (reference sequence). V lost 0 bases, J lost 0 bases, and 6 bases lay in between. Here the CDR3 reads CASSYSSISYEQYF. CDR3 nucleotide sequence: TGTGCCAGCAGTTACTCGAGTATCTCCTACGAGCAGTACTTC.

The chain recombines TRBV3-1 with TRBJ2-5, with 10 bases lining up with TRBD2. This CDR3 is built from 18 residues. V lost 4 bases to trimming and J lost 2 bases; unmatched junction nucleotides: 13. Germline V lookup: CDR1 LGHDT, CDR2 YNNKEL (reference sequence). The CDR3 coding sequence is TGTGCCAGCAGCCCGCCAGAGCGGGGGGGAGGGGAGCAAGAGACCCAGTACTTC. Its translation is CASSPPERGGGEQETQYF.

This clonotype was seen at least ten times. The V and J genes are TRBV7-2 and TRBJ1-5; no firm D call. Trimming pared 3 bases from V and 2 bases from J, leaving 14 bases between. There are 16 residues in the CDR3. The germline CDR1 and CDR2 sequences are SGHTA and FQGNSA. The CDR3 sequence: CASSLGDGVGNQPQHF. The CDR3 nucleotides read TGTGCCAGCAGCTTGGGAGACGGGGTGGGCAATCAGCCCCAGCATTTT.

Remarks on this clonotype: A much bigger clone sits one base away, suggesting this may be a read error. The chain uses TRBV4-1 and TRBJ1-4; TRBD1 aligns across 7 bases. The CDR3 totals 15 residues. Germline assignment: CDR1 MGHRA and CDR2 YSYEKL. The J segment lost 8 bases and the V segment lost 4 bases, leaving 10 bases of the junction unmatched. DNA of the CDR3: TGCGCCAGCAGCCTTCGGACAGGCATCGGCGAAAAACTGTTTTTT. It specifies CASSLRTGIGEKLFF.

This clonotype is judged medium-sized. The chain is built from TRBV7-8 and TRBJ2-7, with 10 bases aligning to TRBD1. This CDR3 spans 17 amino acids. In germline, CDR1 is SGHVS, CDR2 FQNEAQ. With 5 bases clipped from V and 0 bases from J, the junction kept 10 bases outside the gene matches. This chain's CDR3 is CASSGALRTGGSYEQYF. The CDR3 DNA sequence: TGTGCCAGCAGCGGCGCGCTGAGGACAGGGGGCTCCTACGAGCAGTACTTC.

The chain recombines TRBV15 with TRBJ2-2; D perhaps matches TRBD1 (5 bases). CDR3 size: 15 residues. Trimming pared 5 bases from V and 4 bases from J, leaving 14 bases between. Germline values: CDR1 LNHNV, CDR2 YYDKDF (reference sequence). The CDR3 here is CATSPSRGGTGELFF. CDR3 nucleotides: TGTGCCACCAGCCCTAGTAGGGGTGGCACCGGGGAGCTGTTTTTT.

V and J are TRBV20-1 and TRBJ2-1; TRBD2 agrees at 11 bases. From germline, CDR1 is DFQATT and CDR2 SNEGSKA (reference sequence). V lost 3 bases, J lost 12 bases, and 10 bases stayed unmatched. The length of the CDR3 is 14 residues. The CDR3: CSASLAGGTIGQFF. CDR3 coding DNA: TGCAGTGCTAGTTTAGCGGGAGGGACAATTGGGCAGTTCTTC.

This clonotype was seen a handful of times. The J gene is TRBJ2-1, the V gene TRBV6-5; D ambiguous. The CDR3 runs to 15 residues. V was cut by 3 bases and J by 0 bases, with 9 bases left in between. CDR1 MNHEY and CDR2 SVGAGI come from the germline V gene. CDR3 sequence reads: CASSYRPSSYNEQFF. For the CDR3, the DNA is TGTGCCAGCAGTTATCGGCCGAGCTCCTACAATGAGCAGTTCTTC.

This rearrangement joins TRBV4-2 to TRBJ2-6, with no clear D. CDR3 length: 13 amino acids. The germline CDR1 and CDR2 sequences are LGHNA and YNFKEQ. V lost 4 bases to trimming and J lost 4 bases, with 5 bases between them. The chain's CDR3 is CASSLVGANVLTF. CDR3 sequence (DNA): TGTGCCAGCAGCCTGGTAGGGGCCAACGTCCTGACTTTC.

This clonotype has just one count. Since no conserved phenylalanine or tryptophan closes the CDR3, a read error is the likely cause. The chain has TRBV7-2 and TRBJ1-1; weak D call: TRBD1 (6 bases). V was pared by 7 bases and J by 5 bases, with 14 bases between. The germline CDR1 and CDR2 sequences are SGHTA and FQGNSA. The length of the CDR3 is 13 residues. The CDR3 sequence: CASTLQGPTEAFL. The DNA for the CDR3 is TGTGCCAGCACCCTACAGGGTCCGACTGAAGCTTTCCTT.

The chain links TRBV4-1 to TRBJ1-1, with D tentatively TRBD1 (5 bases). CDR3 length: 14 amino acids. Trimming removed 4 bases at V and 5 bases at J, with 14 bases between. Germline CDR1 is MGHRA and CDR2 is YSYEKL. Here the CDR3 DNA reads TGCGCCAGCAGCCCAGGGATTCCTCGGACTGAAGCTTTCTTT. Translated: CASSPGIPRTEAFF.

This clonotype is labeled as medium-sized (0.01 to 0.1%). The CDR3 reads CASRPGLQETQYF. The CDR3 coding sequence is TGTGCCAGCAGGCCGGGACTGCAAGAGACCCAGTACTTC. The chain has TRBV6-5 and TRBJ2-5, with a tentative D call TRBD2 (6 bases). CDR3 size: 13 residues. V gave up 6 bases and J gave up 2 bases, with 10 bases separating them. Germline V gene data show CDR1 as MNHEY and CDR2 as SVGAGI.

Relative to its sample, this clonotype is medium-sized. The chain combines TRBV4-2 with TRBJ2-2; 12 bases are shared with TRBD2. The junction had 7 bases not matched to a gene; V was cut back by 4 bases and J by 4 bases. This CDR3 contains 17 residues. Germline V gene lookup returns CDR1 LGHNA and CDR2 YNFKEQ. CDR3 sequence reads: CASSPSGLAGFTGELFF. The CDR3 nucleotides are TGTGCCAGCAGCCCTTCCGGACTAGCGGGATTCACCGGGGAGCTGTTTTTT.

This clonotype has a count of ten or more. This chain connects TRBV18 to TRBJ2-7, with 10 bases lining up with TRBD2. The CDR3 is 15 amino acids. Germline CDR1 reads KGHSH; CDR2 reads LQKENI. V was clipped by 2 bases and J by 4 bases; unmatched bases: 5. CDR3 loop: CASSPRSGGAYEQYF. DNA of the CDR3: TGTGCCAGCTCACCAAGAAGCGGGGGGGCTTACGAGCAGTACTTC.

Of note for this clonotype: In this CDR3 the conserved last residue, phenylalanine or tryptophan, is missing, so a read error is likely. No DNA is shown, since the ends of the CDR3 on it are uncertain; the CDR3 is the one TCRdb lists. The CDR3 is CASSARDPVVAS. The rearrangement links TRBV11-2 to TRBJ1-2; the table's D call, TRBD1, has no DNA check behind it. The CDR3 is 12 amino acids in total, end residues counted. Germline V gives CDR1 SGHAT, CDR2 FQNNGV.

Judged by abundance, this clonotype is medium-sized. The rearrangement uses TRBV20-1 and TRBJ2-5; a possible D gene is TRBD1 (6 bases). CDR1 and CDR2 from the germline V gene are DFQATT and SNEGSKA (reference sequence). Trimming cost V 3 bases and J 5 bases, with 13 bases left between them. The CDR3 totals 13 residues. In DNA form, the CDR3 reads TGCAGTGCTAGTAACAGGGCTGGGGAGACCCAGTACTTC. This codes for CSASNRAGETQYF.

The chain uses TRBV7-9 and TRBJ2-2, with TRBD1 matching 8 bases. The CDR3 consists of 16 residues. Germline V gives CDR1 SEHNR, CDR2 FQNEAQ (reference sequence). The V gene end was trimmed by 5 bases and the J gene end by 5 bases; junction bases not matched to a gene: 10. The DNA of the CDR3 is TGTGCCAGCAGCGCCCAGGACAGGGTAGGAACCGGGGAGCTGTTTTTT. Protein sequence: CASSAQDRVGTGELFF.

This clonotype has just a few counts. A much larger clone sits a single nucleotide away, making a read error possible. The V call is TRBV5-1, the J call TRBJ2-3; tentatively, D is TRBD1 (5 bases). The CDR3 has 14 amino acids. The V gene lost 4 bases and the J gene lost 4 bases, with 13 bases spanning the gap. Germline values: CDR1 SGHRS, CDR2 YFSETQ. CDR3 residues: CASSPEWGADTQYF. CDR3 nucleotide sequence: TGCGCCAGCAGCCCTGAATGGGGCGCAGATACGCAGTATTTT.

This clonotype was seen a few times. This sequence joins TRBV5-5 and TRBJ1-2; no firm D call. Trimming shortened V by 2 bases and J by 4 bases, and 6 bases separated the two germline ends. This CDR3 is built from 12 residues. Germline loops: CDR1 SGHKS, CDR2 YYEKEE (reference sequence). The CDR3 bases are TGTGCCAGCAGCTTTGACCCCTATGGCTACACCTTC. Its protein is CASSFDPYGYTF.

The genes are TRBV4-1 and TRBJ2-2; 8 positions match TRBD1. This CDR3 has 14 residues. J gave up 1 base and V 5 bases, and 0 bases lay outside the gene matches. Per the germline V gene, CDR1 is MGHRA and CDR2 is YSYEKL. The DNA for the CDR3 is TGCGCCAGCAGCGACAGGGGGAACACCGGGGAGCTGTTTTTT. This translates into CASSDRGNTGELFF.